Listed below are T cell receptor beta chains from one sample, sequenced in a study of cytomegalovirus exposure and HLA in healthy donors. Profiled with immunoSEQ multiplex PCR; TCRdb holds only in-frame clones, not every one. Among 69,000 or so clones, more than 75% were seen once, and the ten largest hold more than 3%. Sequencing was performed on PBMCs. Every receptor here comes from a man aged 18 to 30 in good health and CMV-seronegative. Both conserved end residues are trimmed from each CDR3. The D gene is left open where the match is weak.

CDR3	D	V	J
ASSHPTGWNEQF	NA	TRBV5-5	TRBJ2-1
ASSLARGGRETQY	TRBD2	TRBV7-2	TRBJ2-5
ASSLVTGSSYEQY	NA	TRBV7-2	TRBJ2-7
ATQTGFDGNTIY	NA	TRBV10-3	TRBJ1-3
ASSVGLVEETQY	NA	TRBV9	TRBJ2-5
ASSPRFIPMNTEAF	NA	TRBV7-8	TRBJ1-1
ASRAGTGNYEQY	TRBD1	TRBV7-8	TRBJ2-7
ASSPGQGGEKLF	NA	TRBV5-4	TRBJ1-4
ASSGTSTNTEAF	NA	TRBV9	TRBJ1-1
ASSLAMTDYNEQF	NA	TRBV5-6	TRBJ2-1
ASSYGLAGPTDTQY	TRBD2	TRBV5-1	TRBJ2-3
ASSYGTASYEQY	TRBD1	TRBV6-6	TRBJ2-7
SVARGSGTNEKLF	TRBD1	TRBV29-1	TRBJ1-4
ASHIQVAGGLETQY	TRBD2	TRBV5-5	TRBJ2-5
ASSREVGVETQY	TRBD2	TRBV6-6	TRBJ2-5
ASSQGVTPSSYEQY	NA	TRBV4-1	TRBJ2-7
ASSLGQAANTGELF	NA	TRBV5-4	TRBJ2-2
ASSGTGHSPLH	TRBD1	TRBV2	TRBJ1-6
ASSIGTASSYNEQF	TRBD1	TRBV19	TRBJ2-1
ASTPAQGANQPQH	NA	TRBV21-1	TRBJ1-5
ASSVFMNTEAF	NA	TRBV7-9	TRBJ1-1
ASSPTRSSYNEQF	NA	TRBV18	TRBJ2-1
ASRNRGNEQF	NA	TRBV19	TRBJ2-1
ASSFSQGTDTQY	NA	TRBV7-2	TRBJ2-3
ASSGASSGNTIY	NA	TRBV7-9	TRBJ1-3
ASSYSGRSTGELF	NA	TRBV6-6	TRBJ2-2
ASSASTWGFTDTQY	NA	TRBV19	TRBJ2-3
ASSLESGQLSTDTQY	TRBD1	TRBV11-2	TRBJ2-3
ASSPVVRVRDTEAF	NA	TRBV5-1	TRBJ1-1
ASSMRAIGSSGGTDTQY	TRBD2	TRBV19	TRBJ2-3
ASSLGLAGPRTGELF	TRBD2	TRBV27	TRBJ2-2
ASSVAVGVGTLH	NA	TRBV9	TRBJ1-6
ASSSSRRGGRETQY	TRBD2	TRBV11-2	TRBJ2-5
ASRRYPRQNSEIYNSPLH	NA	TRBV28	TRBJ1-6
AWSLTSVDEQY	TRBD2	TRBV30	TRBJ2-7
ASSEMSGIPNGPGNTIY	NA	TRBV6-1	TRBJ1-3
ASSMTDNYGYT	NA	TRBV5-4	TRBJ1-2
ASSPKTSGGVDTQY	TRBD2	TRBV6-4	TRBJ2-3
ASLSRRGRMETQY	TRBD2	TRBV6-1	TRBJ2-5
SVAIGGSSYEQY	NA	TRBV29-1	TRBJ2-7
ASNTRRPGLNYGYT	NA	TRBV2	TRBJ1-2
ASSEAELRY	NA	TRBV6-8	TRBJ2-3
ASSVRLAGGYNEQF	TRBD2	TRBV9	TRBJ2-1
ATSREASGGPSTDTQY	TRBD2	TRBV15	TRBJ2-3
ASSSATGENEKLF	TRBD1	TRBV5-4	TRBJ1-4